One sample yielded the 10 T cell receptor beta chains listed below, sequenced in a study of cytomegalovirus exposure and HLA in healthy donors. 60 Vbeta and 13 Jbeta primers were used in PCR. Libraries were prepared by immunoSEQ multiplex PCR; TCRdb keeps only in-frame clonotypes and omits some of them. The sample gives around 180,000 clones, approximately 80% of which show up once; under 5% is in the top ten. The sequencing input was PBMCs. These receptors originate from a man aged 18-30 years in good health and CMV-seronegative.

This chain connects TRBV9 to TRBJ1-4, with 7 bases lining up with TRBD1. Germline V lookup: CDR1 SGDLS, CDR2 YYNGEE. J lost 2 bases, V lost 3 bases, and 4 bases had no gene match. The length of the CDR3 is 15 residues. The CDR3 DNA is TGTGCCAGCAGCGCCACAGGGGTGACTAATGAAAAACTGTTTTTT. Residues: CASSATGVTNEKLFF.

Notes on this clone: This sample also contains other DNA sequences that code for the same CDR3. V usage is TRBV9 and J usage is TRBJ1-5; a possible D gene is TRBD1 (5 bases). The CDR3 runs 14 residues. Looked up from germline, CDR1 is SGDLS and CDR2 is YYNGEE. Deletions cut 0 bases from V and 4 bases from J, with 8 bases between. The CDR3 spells CASSVGGGNQPQHF. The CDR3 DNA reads TGTGCCAGCAGCGTAGGGGGGGGGAATCAGCCCCAGCATTTT.

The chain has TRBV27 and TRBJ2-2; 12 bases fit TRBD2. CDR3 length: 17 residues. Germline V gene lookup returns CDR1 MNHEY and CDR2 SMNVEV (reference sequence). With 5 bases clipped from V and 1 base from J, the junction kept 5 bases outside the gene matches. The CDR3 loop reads CASSAAGLAGNTGELFF. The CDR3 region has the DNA TGTGCCAGCAGTGCGGCGGGACTAGCGGGGAACACCGGGGAGCTGTTTTTT.

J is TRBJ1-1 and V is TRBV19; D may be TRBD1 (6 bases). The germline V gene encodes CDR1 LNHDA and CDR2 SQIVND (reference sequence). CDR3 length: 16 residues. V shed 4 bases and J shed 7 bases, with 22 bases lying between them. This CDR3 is CASSTKNPTGWSEAFF. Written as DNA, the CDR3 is TGTGCCAGTAGTACAAAGAATCCAACAGGGTGGAGTGAAGCTTTCTTT.

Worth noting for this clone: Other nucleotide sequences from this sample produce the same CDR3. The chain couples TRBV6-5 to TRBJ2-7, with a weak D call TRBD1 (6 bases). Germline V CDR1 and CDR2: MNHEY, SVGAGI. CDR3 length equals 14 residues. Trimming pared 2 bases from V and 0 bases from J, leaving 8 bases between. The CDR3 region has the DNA TGTGCCAGCAGTTACGGGACAAGCTCCTACGAGCAGTACTTC. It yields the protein CASSYGTSSYEQYF.

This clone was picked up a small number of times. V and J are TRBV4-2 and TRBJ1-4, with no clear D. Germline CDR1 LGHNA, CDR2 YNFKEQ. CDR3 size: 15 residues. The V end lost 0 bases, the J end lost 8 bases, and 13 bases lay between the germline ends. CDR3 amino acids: CASSQEGRWREKLFF. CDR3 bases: TGTGCCAGCAGCCAAGAAGGCAGGTGGAGGGAAAAACTGTTTTTT.

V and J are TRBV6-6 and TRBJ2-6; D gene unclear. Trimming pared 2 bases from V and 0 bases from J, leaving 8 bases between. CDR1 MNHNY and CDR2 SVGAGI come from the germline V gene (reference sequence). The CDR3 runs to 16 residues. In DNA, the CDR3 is TGTGCCAGCAGTTACCGTACAAGCTCTGGGGCCAACGTCCTGACTTTC. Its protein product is CASSYRTSSGANVLTF.

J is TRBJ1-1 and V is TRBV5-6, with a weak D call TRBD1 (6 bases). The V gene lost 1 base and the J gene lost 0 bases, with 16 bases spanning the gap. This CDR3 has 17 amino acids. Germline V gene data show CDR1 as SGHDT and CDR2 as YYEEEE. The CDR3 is CASSLIRWGTMNTEAFF. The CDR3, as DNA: TGTGCCAGCAGCTTGATTCGGTGGGGGACAATGAACACTGAAGCTTTCTTT.

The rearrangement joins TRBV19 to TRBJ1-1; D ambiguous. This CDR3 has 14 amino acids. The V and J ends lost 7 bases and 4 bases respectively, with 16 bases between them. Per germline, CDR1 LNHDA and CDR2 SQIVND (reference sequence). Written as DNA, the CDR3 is TGTGCCAGTATCATCGGAAGAGGGAGCACTGAAGCTTTCTTT. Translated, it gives CASIIGRGSTEAFF.

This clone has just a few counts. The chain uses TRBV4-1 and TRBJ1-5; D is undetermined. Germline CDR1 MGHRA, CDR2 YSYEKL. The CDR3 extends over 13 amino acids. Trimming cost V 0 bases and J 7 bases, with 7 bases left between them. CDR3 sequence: CASSQETPQPQHF. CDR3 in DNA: TGCGCCAGCAGCCAAGAGACTCCCCAGCCCCAGCATTTT.